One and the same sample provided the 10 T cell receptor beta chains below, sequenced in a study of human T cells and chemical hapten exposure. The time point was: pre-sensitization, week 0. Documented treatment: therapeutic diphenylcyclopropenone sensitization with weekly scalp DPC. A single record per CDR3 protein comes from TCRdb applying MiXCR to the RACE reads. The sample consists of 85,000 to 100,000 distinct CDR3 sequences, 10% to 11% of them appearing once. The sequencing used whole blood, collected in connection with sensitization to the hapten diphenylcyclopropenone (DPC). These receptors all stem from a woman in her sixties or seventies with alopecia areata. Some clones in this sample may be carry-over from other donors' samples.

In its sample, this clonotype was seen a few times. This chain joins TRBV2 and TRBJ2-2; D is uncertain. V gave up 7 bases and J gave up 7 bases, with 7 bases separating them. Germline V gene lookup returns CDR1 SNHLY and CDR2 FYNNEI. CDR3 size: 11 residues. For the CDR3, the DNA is TGTGCCAGCAACATTAACGGGGAGCTGTTTTTT. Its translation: CASNINGELFF.

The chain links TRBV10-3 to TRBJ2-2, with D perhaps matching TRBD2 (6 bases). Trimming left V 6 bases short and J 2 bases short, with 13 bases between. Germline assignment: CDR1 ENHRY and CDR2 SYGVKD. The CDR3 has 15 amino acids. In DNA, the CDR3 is TGTGCCATCAGGGGAGGAGTGGGTAACACCGGGGAGCTGTTTTTT. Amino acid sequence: CAIRGGVGNTGELFF.

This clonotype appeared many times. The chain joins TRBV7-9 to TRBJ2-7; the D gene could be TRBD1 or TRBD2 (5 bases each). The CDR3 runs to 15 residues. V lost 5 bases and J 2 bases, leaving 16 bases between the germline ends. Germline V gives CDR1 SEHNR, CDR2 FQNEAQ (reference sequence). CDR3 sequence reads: CASSPPGAAPYEQYF. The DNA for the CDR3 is TGTGCCAGCAGCCCCCCCGGGGCGGCCCCCTACGAGCAGTACTTC.

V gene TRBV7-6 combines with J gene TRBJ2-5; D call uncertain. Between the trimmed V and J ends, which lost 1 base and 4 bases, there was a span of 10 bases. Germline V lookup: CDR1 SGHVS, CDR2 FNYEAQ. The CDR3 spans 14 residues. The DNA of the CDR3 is TGTGCCAGCAGCTTAGAAGACTCCGGAGAGACCCAGTACTTC. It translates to CASSLEDSGETQYF.

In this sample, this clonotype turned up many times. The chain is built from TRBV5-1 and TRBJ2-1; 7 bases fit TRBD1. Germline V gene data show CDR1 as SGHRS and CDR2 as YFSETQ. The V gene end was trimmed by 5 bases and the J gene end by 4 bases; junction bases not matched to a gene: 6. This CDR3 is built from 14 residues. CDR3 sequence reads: CASSPGQEYNEQFF. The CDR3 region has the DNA TGCGCCAGCAGTCCCGGACAGGAGTACAATGAGCAGTTCTTC.

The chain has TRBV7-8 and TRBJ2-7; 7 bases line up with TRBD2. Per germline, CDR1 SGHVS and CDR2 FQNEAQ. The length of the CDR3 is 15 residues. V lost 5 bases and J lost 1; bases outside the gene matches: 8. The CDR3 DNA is TGTGCCAGCAGCCACCGACTAGCCCCGTCCTACGAGCAGTACTTC. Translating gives CASSHRLAPSYEQYF. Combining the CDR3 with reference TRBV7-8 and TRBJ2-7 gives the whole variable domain GAGVSQSPRYKVAKRGQDVALRCDPISGHVSLFWYQQALGQGPEFLTYFQNEAQLDKSGLPSDRFFAERPEGSVSTLKIQRTQQEDSAVYLCASSHRLAPSYEQYFGPGTRLTVT.

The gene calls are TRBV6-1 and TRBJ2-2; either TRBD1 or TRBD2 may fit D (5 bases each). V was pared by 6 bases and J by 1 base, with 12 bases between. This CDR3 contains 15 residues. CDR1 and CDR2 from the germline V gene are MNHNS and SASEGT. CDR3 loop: CASRGQEVNTGELFF. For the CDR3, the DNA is TGTGCCAGCAGGGGGCAGGAGGTGAACACCGGGGAGCTGTTTTTT.

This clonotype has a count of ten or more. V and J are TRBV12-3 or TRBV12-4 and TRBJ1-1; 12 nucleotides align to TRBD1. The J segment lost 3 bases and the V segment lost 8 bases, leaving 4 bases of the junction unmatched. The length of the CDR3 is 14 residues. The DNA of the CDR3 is TGTGCCAGCGGGACAGGGGGCTTTGACACTGAAGCTTTCTTT. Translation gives CASGTGGFDTEAFF.

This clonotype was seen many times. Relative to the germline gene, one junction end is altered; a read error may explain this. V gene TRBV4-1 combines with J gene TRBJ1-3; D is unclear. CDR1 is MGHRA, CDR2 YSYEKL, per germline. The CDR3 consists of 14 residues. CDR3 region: CASSQRVSENTIYF. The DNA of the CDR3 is TGCGCCAGCAGCCAGAGAGTATCTGAAAACACCATATATTTT.

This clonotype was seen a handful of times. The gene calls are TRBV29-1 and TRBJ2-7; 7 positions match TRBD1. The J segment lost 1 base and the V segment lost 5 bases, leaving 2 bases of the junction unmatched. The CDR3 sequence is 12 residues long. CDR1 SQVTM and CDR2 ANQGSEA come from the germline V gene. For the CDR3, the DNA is TGCAGCGTTCGGGACAGTTCCTACGAGCAGTACTTC. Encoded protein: CSVRDSSYEQYF.